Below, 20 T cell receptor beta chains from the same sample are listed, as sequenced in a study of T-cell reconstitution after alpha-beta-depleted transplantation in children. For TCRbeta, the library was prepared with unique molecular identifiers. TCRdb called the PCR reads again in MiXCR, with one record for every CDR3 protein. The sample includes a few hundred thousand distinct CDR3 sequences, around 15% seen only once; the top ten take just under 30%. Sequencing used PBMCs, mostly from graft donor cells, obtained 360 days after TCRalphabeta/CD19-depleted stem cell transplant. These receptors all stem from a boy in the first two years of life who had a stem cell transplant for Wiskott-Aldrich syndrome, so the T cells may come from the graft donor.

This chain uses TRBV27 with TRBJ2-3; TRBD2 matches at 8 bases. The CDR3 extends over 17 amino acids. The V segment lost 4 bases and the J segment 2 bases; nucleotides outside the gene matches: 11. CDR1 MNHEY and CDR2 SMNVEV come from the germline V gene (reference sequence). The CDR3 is CASSSPMTGGPTDTQYF. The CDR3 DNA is TGTGCCAGCAGTTCCCCCATGACGGGGGGGCCCACAGATACGCAGTATTTT.

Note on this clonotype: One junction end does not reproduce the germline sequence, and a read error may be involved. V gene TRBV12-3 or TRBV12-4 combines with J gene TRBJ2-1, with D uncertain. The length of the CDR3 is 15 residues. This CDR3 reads CTSSLFSPGYNEQFF. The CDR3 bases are TGTACCAGCAGTTTGTTTAGCCCGGGTTACAATGAGCAGTTCTTC.

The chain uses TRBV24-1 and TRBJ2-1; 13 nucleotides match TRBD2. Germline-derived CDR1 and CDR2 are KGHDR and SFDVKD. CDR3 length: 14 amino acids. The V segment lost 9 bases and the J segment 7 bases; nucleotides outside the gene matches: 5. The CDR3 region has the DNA TGTGCCACCGCACTAGCGGGAGGGAGGAATGAGCAGTTCTTC. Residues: CATALAGGRNEQFF.

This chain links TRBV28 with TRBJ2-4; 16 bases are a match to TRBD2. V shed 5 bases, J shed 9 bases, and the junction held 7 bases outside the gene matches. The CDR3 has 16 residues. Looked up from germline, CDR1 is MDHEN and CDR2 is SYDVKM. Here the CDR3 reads CASSRGLAGGRRIQYF. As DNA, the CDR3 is TGTGCCAGCAGTAGGGGACTAGCGGGGGGGCGGCGCATTCAGTACTTC.

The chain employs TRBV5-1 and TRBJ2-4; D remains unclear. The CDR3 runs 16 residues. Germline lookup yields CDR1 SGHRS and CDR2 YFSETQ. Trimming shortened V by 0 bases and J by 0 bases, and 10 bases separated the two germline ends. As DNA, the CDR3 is TGCGCCAGCAGCTTGGGGGTCGTACTAGCCAAAAACATTCAGTACTTC. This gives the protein CASSLGVVLAKNIQYF.

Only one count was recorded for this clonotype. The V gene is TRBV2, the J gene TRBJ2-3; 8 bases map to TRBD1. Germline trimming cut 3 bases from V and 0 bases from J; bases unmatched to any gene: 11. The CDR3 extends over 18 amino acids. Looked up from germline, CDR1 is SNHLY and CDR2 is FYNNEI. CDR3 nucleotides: TGTGCCAGCAGTGACCTCTTTCGGACAGGGTCAAGCACAGATACGCAGTATTTT. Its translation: CASSDLFRTGSSTDTQYF.

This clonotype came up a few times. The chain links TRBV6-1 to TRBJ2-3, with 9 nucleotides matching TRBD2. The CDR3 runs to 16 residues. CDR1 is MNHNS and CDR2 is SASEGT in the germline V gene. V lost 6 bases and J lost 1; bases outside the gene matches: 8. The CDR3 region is CASRKPGLAGTDTQYF. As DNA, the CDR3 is TGTGCCAGCAGGAAGCCGGGACTAGCAGGCACAGATACGCAGTATTTT.

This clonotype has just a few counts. CDR3 DNA: TGTGCCAGCAGCCGGAGGGGACAGAGTACCTACAATGAGCAGTTCTTC. Its translation is CASSRRGQSTYNEQFF. V usage is TRBV5-5 and J usage is TRBJ2-1; TRBD1 is a possible D gene (7 bases). This CDR3 is 16 amino acids long. Trimming removed 4 bases at V and 2 bases at J, with 16 bases between. The germline CDR1 and CDR2 sequences are SGHKS and YYEKEE (reference sequence).

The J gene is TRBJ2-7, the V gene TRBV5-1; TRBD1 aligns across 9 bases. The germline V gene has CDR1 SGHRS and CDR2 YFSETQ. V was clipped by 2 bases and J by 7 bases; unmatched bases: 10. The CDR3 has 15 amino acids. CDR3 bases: TGCGCCAGCAGCTTTGCTTCCGGGACAGGGATTGAGCAGTACTTC. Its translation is CASSFASGTGIEQYF.

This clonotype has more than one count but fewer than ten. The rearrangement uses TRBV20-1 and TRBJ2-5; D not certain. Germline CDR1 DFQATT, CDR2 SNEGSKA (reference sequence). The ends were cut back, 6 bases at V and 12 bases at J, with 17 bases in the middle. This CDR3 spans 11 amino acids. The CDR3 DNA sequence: TGCAGTGCCCAGTCGGGTCCTTTTAAGTACTTC. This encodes CSAQSGPFKYF.

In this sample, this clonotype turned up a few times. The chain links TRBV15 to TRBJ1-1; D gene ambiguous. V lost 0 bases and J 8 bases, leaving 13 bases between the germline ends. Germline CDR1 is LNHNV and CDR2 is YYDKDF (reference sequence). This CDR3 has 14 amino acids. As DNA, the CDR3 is TGTGCCACCAGCAGAGATCTGAGAAAGGACGAAGCTTTCTTT. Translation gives CATSRDLRKDEAFF.

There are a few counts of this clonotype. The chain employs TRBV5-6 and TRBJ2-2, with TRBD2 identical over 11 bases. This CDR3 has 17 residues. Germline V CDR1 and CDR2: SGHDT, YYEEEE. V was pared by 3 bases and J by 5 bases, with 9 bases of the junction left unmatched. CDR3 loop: CASSSGLAGIGTGELFF. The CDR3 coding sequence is TGTGCCAGCAGCTCTGGACTAGCGGGTATAGGTACCGGGGAGCTGTTTTTT.

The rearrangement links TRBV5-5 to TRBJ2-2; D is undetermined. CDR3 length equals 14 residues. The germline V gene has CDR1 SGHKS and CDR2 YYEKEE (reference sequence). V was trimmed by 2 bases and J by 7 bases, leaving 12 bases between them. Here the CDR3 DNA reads TGTGCCAGCAGCTTTGTTGTTAACGGCGGGGAGCTGTTTTTT. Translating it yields CASSFVVNGGELFF.

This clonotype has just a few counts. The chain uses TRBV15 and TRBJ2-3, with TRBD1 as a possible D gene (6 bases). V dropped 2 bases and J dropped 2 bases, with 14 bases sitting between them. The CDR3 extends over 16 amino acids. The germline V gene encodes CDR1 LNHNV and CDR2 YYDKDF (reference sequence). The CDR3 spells CATSRTQTGYTDTQYF. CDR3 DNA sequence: TGTGCCACCAGCAGAACCCAAACAGGGTACACAGATACGCAGTATTTT.

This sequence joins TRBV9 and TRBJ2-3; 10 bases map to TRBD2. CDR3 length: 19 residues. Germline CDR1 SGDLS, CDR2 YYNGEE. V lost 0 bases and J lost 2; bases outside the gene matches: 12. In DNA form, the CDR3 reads TGTGCCAGCAGCGTAGGCCCCCCTAGCGGGAGCGTGGCCACAGATACGCAGTATTTT. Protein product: CASSVGPPSGSVATDTQYF.

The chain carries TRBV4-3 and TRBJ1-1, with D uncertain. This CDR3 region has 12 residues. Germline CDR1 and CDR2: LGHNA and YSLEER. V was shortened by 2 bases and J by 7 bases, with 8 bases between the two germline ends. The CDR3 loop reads CASSQPGVEAFF. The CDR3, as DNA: TGCGCCAGCAGCCAACCAGGAGTTGAAGCTTTCTTT.

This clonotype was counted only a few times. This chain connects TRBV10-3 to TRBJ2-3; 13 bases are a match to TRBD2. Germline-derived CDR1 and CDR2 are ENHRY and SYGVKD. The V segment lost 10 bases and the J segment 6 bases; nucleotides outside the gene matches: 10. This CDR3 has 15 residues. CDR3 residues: CANARTSGGADTQYF. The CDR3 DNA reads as TGTGCCAACGCCAGGACTAGCGGGGGAGCGGATACGCAGTATTTT.

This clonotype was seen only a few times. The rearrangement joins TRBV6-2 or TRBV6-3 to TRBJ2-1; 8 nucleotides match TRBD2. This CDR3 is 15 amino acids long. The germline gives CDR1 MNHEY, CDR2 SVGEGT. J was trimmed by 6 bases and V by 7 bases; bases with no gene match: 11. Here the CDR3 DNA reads TGTGCCAGCATACCGCTAGCGGGTCGCTTCAATGAGCAGTTCTTC. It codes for CASIPLAGRFNEQFF.

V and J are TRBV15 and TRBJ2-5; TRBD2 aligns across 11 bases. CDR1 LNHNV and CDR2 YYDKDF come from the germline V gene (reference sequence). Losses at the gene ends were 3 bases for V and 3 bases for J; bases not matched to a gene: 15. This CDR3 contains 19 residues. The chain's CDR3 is CATSRGLADWGGLKETQYF. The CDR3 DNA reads TGTGCCACCAGCAGGGGACTAGCGGACTGGGGAGGTTTAAAAGAGACCCAGTACTTC.

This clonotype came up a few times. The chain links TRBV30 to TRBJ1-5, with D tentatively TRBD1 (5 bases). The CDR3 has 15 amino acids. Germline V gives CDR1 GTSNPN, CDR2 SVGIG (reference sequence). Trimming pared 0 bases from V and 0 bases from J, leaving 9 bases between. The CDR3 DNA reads TGTGCCTGGAGTGTAAGGGGATTTAGCAATCAGCCCCAGCATTTT. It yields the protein CAWSVRGFSNQPQHF.